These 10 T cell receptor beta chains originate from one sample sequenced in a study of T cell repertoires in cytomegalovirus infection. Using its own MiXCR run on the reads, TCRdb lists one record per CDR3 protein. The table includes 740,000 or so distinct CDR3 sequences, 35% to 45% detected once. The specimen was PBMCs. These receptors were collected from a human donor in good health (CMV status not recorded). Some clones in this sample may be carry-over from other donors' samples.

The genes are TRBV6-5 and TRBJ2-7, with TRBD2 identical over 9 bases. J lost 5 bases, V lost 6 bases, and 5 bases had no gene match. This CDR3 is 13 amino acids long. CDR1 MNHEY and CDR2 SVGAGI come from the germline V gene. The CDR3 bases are TGTGCCAGCAGGCGGACTAGCGTCCACGAGCAGTACTTC. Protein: CASRRTSVHEQYF.

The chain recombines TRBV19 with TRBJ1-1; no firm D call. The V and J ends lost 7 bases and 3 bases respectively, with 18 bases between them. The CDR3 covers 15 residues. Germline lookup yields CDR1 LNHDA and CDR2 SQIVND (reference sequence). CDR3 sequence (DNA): TGTGCCAGTACCCCAAATCGGCCCGGTTACACTGAAGCTTTCTTT. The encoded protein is CASTPNRPGYTEAFF. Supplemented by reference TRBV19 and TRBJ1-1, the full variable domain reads DGGITQSPKYLFRKEGQNVTLSCEQNLNHDAMYWYRQDPGQGLRLIYYSQIVNDFQKGDIAEGYSVSREKKESFPLTVTSAQKNPTAFYLCASTPNRPGYTEAFFGQGTRLTVV.

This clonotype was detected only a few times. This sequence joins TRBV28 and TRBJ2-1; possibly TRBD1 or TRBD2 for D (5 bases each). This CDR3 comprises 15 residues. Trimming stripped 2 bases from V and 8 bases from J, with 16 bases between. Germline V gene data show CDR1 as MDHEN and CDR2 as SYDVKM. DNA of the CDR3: TGTGCCAGCAGTTTAGAAGGGACCGAGGTTTATGAGCAGTTCTTC. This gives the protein CASSLEGTEVYEQFF.

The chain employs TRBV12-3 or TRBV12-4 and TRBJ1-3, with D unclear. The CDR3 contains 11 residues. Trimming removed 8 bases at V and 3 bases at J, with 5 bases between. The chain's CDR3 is CASGDGNTIYF. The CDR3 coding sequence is TGTGCCAGCGGTGATGGAAACACCATATATTTT.

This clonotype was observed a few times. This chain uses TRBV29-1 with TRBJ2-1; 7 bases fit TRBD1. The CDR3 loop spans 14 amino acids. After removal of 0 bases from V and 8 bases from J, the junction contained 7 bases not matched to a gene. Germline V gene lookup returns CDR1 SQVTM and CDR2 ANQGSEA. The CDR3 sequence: CSVEDDKGADEQFF. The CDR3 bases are TGCAGCGTTGAAGATGATAAGGGGGCGGATGAGCAGTTCTTC.

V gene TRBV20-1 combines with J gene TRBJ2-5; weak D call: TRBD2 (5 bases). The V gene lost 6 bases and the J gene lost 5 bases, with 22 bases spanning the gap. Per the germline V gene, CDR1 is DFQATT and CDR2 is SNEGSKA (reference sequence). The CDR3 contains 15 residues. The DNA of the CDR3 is TGCAGTGCCCCCCCTAGCATCTTGTCGTGGGAGACCCAGTACTTC. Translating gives CSAPPSILSWETQYF.

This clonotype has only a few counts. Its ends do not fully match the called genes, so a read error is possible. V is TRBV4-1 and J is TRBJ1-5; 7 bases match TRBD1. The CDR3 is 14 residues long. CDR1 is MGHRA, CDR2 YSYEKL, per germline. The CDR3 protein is CASSEEQGLEPQHF. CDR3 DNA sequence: TGCGCCAGCAGCGAAGAACAGGGGTTGGAGCCCCAGCATTTT.

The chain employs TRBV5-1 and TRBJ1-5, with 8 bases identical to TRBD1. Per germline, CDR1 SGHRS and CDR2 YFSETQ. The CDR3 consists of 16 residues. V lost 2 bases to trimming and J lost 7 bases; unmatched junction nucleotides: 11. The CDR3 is CASSLDPQGAGQPQHF. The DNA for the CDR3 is TGCGCCAGCAGCTTAGACCCCCAGGGGGCTGGACAGCCCCAGCATTTT.

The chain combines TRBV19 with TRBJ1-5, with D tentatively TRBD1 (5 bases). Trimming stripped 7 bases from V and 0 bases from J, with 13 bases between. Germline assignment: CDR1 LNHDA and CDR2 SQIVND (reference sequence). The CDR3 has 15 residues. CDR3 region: CASTGTQNSNQPQHF. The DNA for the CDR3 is TGTGCCAGTACTGGGACTCAGAATAGCAATCAGCCCCAGCATTTT.

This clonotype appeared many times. DNA for the CDR3: TGTGCCAGCAGCTCTCCACCGGGACAGGGGGCCGGGGAGCAGTACTTC. As protein: CASSSPPGQGAGEQYF. V usage is TRBV7-9 and J usage is TRBJ2-7; 12 bases line up with TRBD1. Trimming at V came to 4 bases and at J to 7 bases, leaving 11 bases not matched to a gene. The CDR3 sequence is 16 residues long. Germline-derived CDR1 and CDR2 are SEHNR and FQNEAQ (reference sequence).